Listed below are T cell receptor beta chains from one sample, sequenced in a study of blood T cell repertoires in COVID-19. Sequencing was performed with immunoSEQ multiplex PCR; in TCRdb, only in-frame clones are kept and a portion is missing. The sample records 90,000 to 120,000 clones, around 90% being singletons. The specimen sequenced was peripheral blood. These receptors were collected from an older woman with acute or convalescent COVID-19. The CDR3 runs from the conserved cysteine through the conserved F or W. D genes are given only for firm matches. Size tells how often a clone was seen (once, few, many) or the class of an expanded clone, and some rows leave it out.

>TRBV6-5|-|TRBJ2-5|TRBD1|14
CASSDLTGEETQYF
TGTGCCAGCAGCGACCTGACAGGGGAAGAGACCCAGTACTTC
>TRBV4-1|-|TRBJ2-1|-|16
CASRTAGTSSYNEQFF
TGCGCCAGCCGGACGGCCGGGACTTCTTCCTACAATGAGCAGTTCTTC
>TRBV20-1|once|TRBJ1-1|TRBD1|11
CSARGQGSAFF
TGCAGTGCTAGGGGACAGGGATCGGCTTTCTTT
>TRBV28|-|TRBJ1-1|-|14
CASITPQGNTEAFF
TGTGCCAGCATTACACCTCAGGGGAACACTGAAGCTTTCTTT
>TRBV5-4|-|TRBJ2-2|-|16
CASSLAGAQRAGELFF
TGTGCCAGCAGCTTGGCGGGAGCCCAGCGAGCCGGGGAGCTGTTTTTT
>TRBV5-5|-|TRBJ2-7|TRBD2|15
CASSPVAGGPYEQYF
TGTGCCAGCAGCCCGGTCGCGGGAGGCCCCTACGAGCAGTACTTC
>TRBV18|-|TRBJ1-2|-|14
CASSPYRENYGYTF
TGTGCCAGCTCACCGTACCGGGAGAACTATGGCTACACCTTC
>TRBV12-3/TRBV12-4|-|TRBJ1-2|TRBD1|13
CASRATGKYGYTF
TGTGCCAGCAGAGCGACAGGGAAGTATGGCTACACCTTC
>TRBV19|-|TRBJ2-3|TRBD2|16
CASSLRTSGSSDTQYF
TGTGCCAGTAGTTTAAGGACTAGCGGGAGTTCAGATACGCAGTATTTT
>TRBV2|-|TRBJ1-1|-|12
CASNPQGPEAFF
TGTGCCAGCAATCCTCAGGGCCCTGAAGCTTTCTTT
>TRBV2|few|TRBJ2-1|TRBD1|14
CASKKQGALNEQFF
TGTGCCAGCAAGAAACAGGGGGCCCTCAATGAGCAGTTCTTC
>TRBV7-7|-|TRBJ2-2|TRBD1|14
CASSLQGDSGELFF
TGTGCTAGCAGCCTACAGGGGGATAGCGGGGAGCTGTTTTTT
>TRBV13|-|TRBJ1-2|-|13
CASSRTGGNGYTF
TGTGCCAGCAGCCGTACTGGGGGGAACGGCTACACCTTC
>TRBV18|-|TRBJ2-5|TRBD2|15
CASSPRTSGMETQYF
TGTGCCAGCTCACCTAGGACTAGCGGGATGGAGACCCAGTACTTC
>TRBV5-4|-|TRBJ1-1|-|15
CASSLPGGMNTEAFF
TGTGCCAGCAGCCTGCCGGGGGGCATGAACACTGAAGCTTTCTTT
>TRBV2|-|TRBJ2-2|TRBD2|15
CASSVTSGSGGELFF
TGTGCCAGCAGTGTGACTAGCGGGAGTGGCGGGGAGCTGTTTTTT
>TRBV7-8|-|TRBJ2-3|TRBD2|15
CASRKGLAGTDTQYF
TGTGCCAGCAGAAAAGGACTAGCAGGCACAGATACGCAGTATTTT
>TRBV12-5|many|TRBJ1-5|-|13
CASAKESNQPQHF
TGTGCTAGTGCGAAGGAGAGCAATCAGCCCCAGCATTTT
>TRBV6-6|few|TRBJ1-6|-|15
CASSYGGAGNSPLHF
TGTGCCAGCAGTTACGGGGGGGCAGGTAATTCACCCCTCCACTTT
>TRBV18|-|TRBJ1-3|TRBD1|16
CASSPLRTQGMNTIYF
TGTGCCAGCTCACCACTTCGGACACAGGGGATGAACACCATATATTTT
>TRBV6-5|-|TRBJ2-1|-|12
CVSGLQGHEQFF
TGTGTTTCGGGACTCCAAGGCCATGAGCAGTTCTTC
>TRBV2|-|TRBJ2-2|TRBD1|19
CASSGPGQGVGGTTGELFF
TGTGCCAGCAGTGGACCGGGACAGGGGGTGGGCGGAACCACCGGGGAGCTGTTTTTT
>TRBV9|once|TRBJ1-5|-|14
CASSVQAGSQPQHF
TGTGCCAGCAGCGTACAGGCAGGTTCCCAGCCCCAGCATTTT
>TRBV29-1|few|TRBJ1-1|-|11
CSVDGNTEAFF
TGCAGCGTTGACGGGAACACTGAAGCTTTCTTT
>TRBV10-1|-|TRBJ1-1|-|13
CASSEQANTEAFF
TGCGCCAGCAGTGAACAGGCGAACACTGAAGCTTTCTTT
>TRBV19|-|TRBJ2-1|-|15
CASSPREVSYNEQFF
TGTGCCAGTAGCCCGCGTGAGGTCTCCTACAATGAGCAGTTCTTC
>TRBV28|-|TRBJ2-7|TRBD2|12
CASEGLAYEQYF
TGTGCCAGCGAGGGACTAGCCTACGAGCAGTACTTC
>TRBV29-1|-|TRBJ2-7|TRBD1|13
CSVEGQGTNEQYF
TGCAGCGTGGAGGGACAGGGTACCAACGAGCAGTACTTC
>TRBV5-1|-|TRBJ2-5|TRBD2|14
CASSLAGARETQYF
TGCGCCAGCAGCTTAGCGGGAGCGAGGGAGACCCAGTACTTC
>TRBV19|-|TRBJ1-3|-|16
CASSIAGQFSGNTIYF
TGTGCCAGTAGTATAGCCGGACAGTTCTCTGGAAACACCATATATTTT
>TRBV6-1|-|TRBJ2-1|-|14
CASSESGKKNEQFF
TGTGCCAGCAGTGAGTCAGGGAAAAAAAATGAGCAGTTCTTC
>TRBV11-1|-|TRBJ1-1|TRBD1|15
CASSLGTGVNTEAFF
TGTGCCAGCAGCTTGGGGACAGGGGTGAACACTGAAGCTTTCTTT
>TRBV10-1|-|TRBJ2-1|TRBD2|18
CASSERASRAGKPNEQFF
TGCGCCAGCAGTGAGAGGGCCAGTAGAGCGGGAAAGCCCAATGAGCAGTTCTTC
>TRBV30|-|TRBJ1-4|-|13
CAWTGQFNEKLFF
TGTGCCTGGACAGGACAGTTTAATGAAAAACTGTTTTTT
>TRBV6-6|-|TRBJ2-1|-|14
CASSLTGTYNEQFF
TGTGCCAGCAGCTTGACAGGAACCTACAATGAGCAGTTCTTC
>TRBV28|-|TRBJ1-1|TRBD1|11
CASGTDLEAFF
TGTGCCAGTGGGACAGACCTTGAAGCTTTCTTT
>TRBV30|once|TRBJ1-2|-|16
CAWSVDPRQIHYGYTF
TGTGCCTGGAGTGTAGACCCCAGACAGATTCACTATGGCTACACCTTC
>TRBV11-2|-|TRBJ1-1|-|12
CASSHSYTEAFF
TGTGCCAGCAGCCACAGTTACACTGAAGCTTTCTTT
>TRBV2|-|TRBJ2-3|TRBD2|15
CASNWLAGITDTQYF
TGTGCCAGCAATTGGCTAGCGGGGATCACAGATACGCAGTATTTT
>TRBV7-8|-|TRBJ2-7|-|13
CASSFSPSYEQYF
TGTGCCAGCAGCTTCTCCCCCTCCTACGAGCAGTACTTC
>TRBV7-6|-|TRBJ1-2|TRBD1|13
CASSPTSGGGYTF
TGTGCCAGCAGCCCCACCTCAGGGGGCGGCTACACCTTC